Described below is a single T cell receptor (beta chain) sequence and its context. This clonotype was seen a single time. What this receptor recognizes is not known. The final CDR3 position lacks the conserved phenylalanine or tryptophan, pointing to a likely read error. Starting from 500 to 650 ng total RNA, TCRbeta-specific cDNA was produced by reverse transcription with a constant-region primer and ProtoScript II reverse transcriptase. Three nested multiplex PCR rounds, following a slightly modified ARM-PCR procedure, were used to build the TCRbeta libraries. The first two PCR rounds used multiplex TRBV1-TRBV30 forward primers with a Cbeta reverse primer, each for approximately 9 cycles. A final 25-cycle PCR with Deep VentR polymerase added sample barcodes and Illumina adapters. Before sequencing, amplicons of 200-500 bp were gel-purified using a QIAquick gel extraction kit. An Illumina HiSeq 2500 was used to sequence the TCRbeta amplicons with 250-bp paired-end reads. Per the source publication's procedure: To recover full CDR3 sequences, reads were quality-trimmed using Trimmomatic v0.33 and paired reads were then merged using FLASH v1.2.11. MiGEC v1.2.1b assigned V, D and J germline segments to the rearranged TCRbeta sequences. Clonotype statistics, along with Shannon-Wiener diversity indices, were calculated using VDJtools v1.0.0. Except for diversity analysis, only the 250 most abundant clonotypes of each sample were used in subsequent analyses to reduce sampling bias. TCRdb reworked the public reads: Q25 trimming with fastp, MiXCR clone assembly, productive beta chains retained. Identical CDR3 protein sequences are pooled into one entry, listed with their most common genes and DNA. The V and J calls and clone size are TCRdb's, not the authors'. The sample profile shows about 74,000 distinct CDR3 sequences; over 60% of them were found once. Around a quarter of the sample goes to the ten largest clones.

The CDR3 has 14 residues if both end residues are counted. The read is trimmed to its CDR3 DNA, 42 bases read in frame from base 1. CDR1 and CDR2, looked up from the germline V gene, are SQVTM and ANQGSEA. Total RNA and DNA were co-extracted from 20-30 mg of bulk tissue with the AllPrep DNA/RNA mini kit, without cell sorting. Roughly five patients with histopathologically diagnosed primary liver carcinoma underwent surgical resection in China between November 2015 and early 2016. Chronic HBV infection was present in the patients, and the patients were treatment-naive at sampling. Five spatially separated regions were sampled per tumor: superior, inferior, left-lateral and right-lateral poles, plus the tumor centre. More than 75% viable tumor cells were found by histology in every tumor sample. Each fresh piece of tumor and adjacent tissue was cut in two, with one half stored in RNAlater at -80 degrees C and the other half sent for histology.

These data originate in a study of tumor-infiltrating lymphocytes in primary liver carcinoma (dated by TCRdb to the late 2010s). For the study in its entirety: Of the five patients, three men and two women aged 30 to 69 years, four had hepatocellular carcinoma and one had combined HCC and intrahepatic cholangiocarcinoma. The five patients had tumors staged T1-T3 N0M0, with maximum diameters ranging from about 4.2 to 11 cm. Roughly 3.5 to 7.5 million productive TCRbeta reads were obtained per sample, and no significant difference in read depth was found between tissue types. For each liver tumor, the study sampled five regions along with adjacent normal tissue and blood, and applied TCRbeta repertoire sequencing, expression microarrays and whole-exome sequencing. A total of roughly 35 specimens from 5 patients underwent TCRbeta repertoire sequencing, comprising around 25 tumor regions, 5 adjacent noncancerous liver tissues and 5 peripheral blood samples. The roughly 25 tumor region samples were profiled with Agilent mRNA microarrays so that TCRbeta repertoire diversity could be related to the local molecular phenotype. Repertoires from technical replicates were highly reproducible, with mean shared-clone rates roughly 0.89 and correlation coefficients above 0.95. The paper as a whole reports these results and caveats: With just a few patients in the study, the authors point out that the findings should be validated in a larger study. Since the samples were bulk and unsorted, there was no way to compare CD4+ and CD8+ T cell repertoires. Only about 7-24% of top clones were found in all five regions of a tumor, suggesting spatial heterogeneity of tumor-infiltrating T cells. A significantly larger repertoire fraction was made up by the top 250 clones in tumors than in blood (p = 0.039). Because only the TCR beta chain was sequenced and unpaired alpha chains were not captured, true repertoire diversity is likely underestimated. Repertoire overlap was found to be higher between tumor regions (mean approximately 35%) than between tumor-adjacent (around 17%) or tumor-blood (about 14%) pairs, consistent with antigen-driven expansion.

Rearrangement joined TRBV29-1 to TRBJ2-7, with TRBD2 tentatively as D gene (5 bases match). The sample was liver tumor tissue from sampling region 4. Interpreted using the paper, the cell subset or site label stands for: tumor region T4, right-lateral pole. The TCR sequence derives from a man aged 40-50 years with primary liver carcinoma and hepatitis B virus infection. The CDR3 in this case is CSATVVVGMYEQYL. The sequence in DNA is TGTAGCGCTACTGTGGTCGTGGGGATGTACGAGCAGTACCTC.